These 4 T cell receptor beta chains originate from one sample sequenced in a study of blood T cell repertoires in COVID-19. The method was immunoSEQ multiplex PCR; TCRdb's version includes in-frame clones alone and lacks a portion of them. The table has 50,000 to 60,000 clones, approximately 86% seen once. The sequenced sample consisted of peripheral blood. Receptors originate from a man in his forties with COVID-19, enrolled during active disease.

This chain joins TRBV29-1 and TRBJ2-1; 10 nucleotides align to TRBD1. There are 20 residues in the CDR3. V was clipped by 3 bases and J by 4 bases; unmatched bases: 21. In germline, CDR1 is SQVTM, CDR2 ANQGSEA. The CDR3 protein is CSVEAYSDRGKVPTYNEQFF. Here the CDR3 DNA reads TGCAGCGTTGAGGCCTACTCGGACAGGGGGAAGGTACCCACATACAATGAGCAGTTCTTC.

This chain joins TRBV11-3 and TRBJ2-3; D might be TRBD1 (6 bases). This CDR3 is built from 15 residues. Germline assignment: CDR1 SGHNT and CDR2 YENEEA. V was cut by 4 bases and J by 0 bases, with 11 bases left in between. The CDR3 sequence: CASSSRQASTDTQYF. The CDR3 nucleotides read TGTGCCAGCAGCTCAAGACAGGCTAGCACAGATACGCAGTATTTT.

This chain uses TRBV30 with TRBJ2-7; 9 bases map to TRBD2. CDR1 and CDR2 from the germline V gene are GTSNPN and SVGIG (reference sequence). There are 14 residues in the CDR3. Trimming at V came to 3 bases and at J to 6 bases, leaving 9 bases not matched to a gene. The CDR3 nucleotides are TGTGCCTGGAGCGTACGGGCTAGCGGGACCGAGCAGTACTTC. Protein: CAWSVRASGTEQYF.

The V gene is TRBV5-4, the J gene TRBJ1-2, with 8 nucleotides matching TRBD1. This CDR3 has 14 amino acids. J gave up 3 bases and V 3 bases, and 4 bases lay outside the gene matches. Germline V gene sequence: CDR1 SGHNT, CDR2 YYREEE (reference sequence). CDR3 loop: CASSSRDRYYGYTF. In DNA form, the CDR3 reads TGTGCCAGCAGCTCCCGGGACAGGTACTATGGCTACACCTTC.